One sample yielded the 17 T cell receptor beta chains listed below, sequenced in a study of T cells in Graves' hyperthyroidism and ophthalmopathy. Regions amplified from RNA transcripts were the TCR beta CDR3 regions. The primer set for the first-round RT-PCR of the TCR CDR3 was HTBI. TCRdb fed the multiplex PCR reads into MiXCR, producing one record per CDR3 protein. The table has about 700,000 distinct CDR3 sequences, about 14% seen once. Sequenced: blood. These receptors came from a woman aged 18-29 years with Graves' hyperthyroidism.

CDR3 DNA: TGTGCCAGCAGCTTGCAGCAGGGCGGAAACTCCGGGGAGCTGTTTTTT. It codes for CASSLQQGGNSGELFF. V usage is TRBV7-6 and J usage is TRBJ2-2; tentative D call: TRBD1 (5 bases). CDR3 length: 16 residues. CDR1 is SGHVS and CDR2 is FNYEAQ in the germline V gene. Trimming shortened V by 3 bases and J by 6 bases, and 17 bases separated the two germline ends.

The rearrangement joins TRBV12-3 or TRBV12-4 to TRBJ2-7, with 11 bases matching TRBD2. The CDR3 is 15 amino acids. V lost 4 bases to trimming and J lost 3 bases; unmatched junction nucleotides: 5. CDR3 protein: CASSSLAGVGYEQYF. The DNA for the CDR3 is TGTGCCAGCAGTTCACTAGCGGGAGTGGGCTACGAGCAGTACTTC.

The chain employs TRBV7-2 and TRBJ2-1; D unclear. The CDR3 has 14 amino acids. V was shortened by 5 bases and J by 10 bases, with 18 bases between the two germline ends. The V gene's germline CDR1 is SGHTA and CDR2 FQGNSA. The CDR3 protein is CASSQDQVTVEQFF. DNA for the CDR3: TGTGCCAGCAGCCAAGACCAGGTAACGGTAGAGCAGTTCTTC.

This clonotype has only a few counts. The CDR3 DNA reads as TGTGCCAGCAGCTCCCCGGGGAGCGGGAGGGCCTCCTCCTACAATGAGCAGTTCTTC. Translating it yields CASSSPGSGRASSYNEQFF. The rearrangement links TRBV7-3 to TRBJ2-1; 10 bases line up with TRBD2. Germline CDR1 is SGHTA and CDR2 is FQGTGA. The CDR3 is 19 amino acids. Trimming at V came to 4 bases and at J to 0 bases, leaving 12 bases not matched to a gene.

The chain combines TRBV6-1 with TRBJ1-1; D unresolved. Germline lookup yields CDR1 MNHNS and CDR2 SASEGT. The CDR3 is 15 amino acids. Between the trimmed V and J ends, which lost 4 bases and 1 base, there was a span of 13 bases. The CDR3 loop reads CASSGSGFSNTEAFF. DNA of the CDR3: TGTGCCAGCAGTGGATCAGGTTTTTCGAACACTGAAGCTTTCTTT.

This clonotype was counted many times. The CDR3 spells CASSDTMSSGNTIYF. As DNA, the CDR3 is TGTGCCAGCAGCGACACGATGAGCTCTGGAAACACCATATATTTT. The chain employs TRBV12-3 or TRBV12-4 and TRBJ1-3; D gene unclear. Trimming pared 6 bases from V and 0 bases from J, leaving 12 bases between. This CDR3 has 15 residues.

This clonotype has at least ten counts. The V gene is TRBV12-3 or TRBV12-4, the J gene TRBJ1-2, with no clear D. This CDR3 region has 13 residues. V lost 2 bases to trimming and J lost 2 bases, with 6 bases between them. This CDR3 is CASSLTLNYGYTF. The CDR3 bases are TGTGCCAGCAGTTTAACGCTCAACTATGGCTACACCTTC.

This clonotype was recorded many times. V gene TRBV30 combines with J gene TRBJ1-1; the D is unclear. The CDR3 contains 12 residues. The V gene lost 4 bases and the J gene lost 2 bases, with 8 bases spanning the gap. Germline V gene data show CDR1 as GTSNPN and CDR2 as SVGIG (reference sequence). The CDR3 loop is CAWNPDNTEAFF. The CDR3 DNA reads TGTGCCTGGAACCCGGACAACACTGAAGCTTTCTTT.

This clonotype came up many times. The chain carries TRBV4-3 and TRBJ2-1, with D uncertain. V shed 4 bases and J shed 6 bases, with 10 bases lying between them. The V gene's germline CDR1 is LGHNA and CDR2 YSLEER. CDR3 size: 13 residues. CDR3 region: CASSRNWGNEQFF. DNA of the CDR3: TGCGCCAGCAGCCGGAACTGGGGCAATGAGCAGTTCTTC.

This clonotype was seen only a few times. As DNA, the CDR3 is TGTGCCAGCAGCAACCCGACCACCGGCACAGATACGCAGTATTTT. Protein product: CASSNPTTGTDTQYF. The chain couples TRBV13 to TRBJ2-3; D ambiguous. The CDR3 spans 15 residues. V lost 5 bases, J lost 1 base, and 13 bases lay in between. The germline V gene has CDR1 PRHDT and CDR2 FYEKMQ (reference sequence). The whole variable domain, filled in from reference TRBV13 and TRBJ2-3, reads AAGVIQSPRHLIKEKRETATLKCYPIPRHDTVYWYQQGPGQDPQFLISFYEKMQSDKGSIPDRFSAQQFSDYHSELNMSSLELGDSALYFCASSNPTTGTDTQYFGPGTRLTVL.

Comments on this clonotype: The germline gene is not matched at one end of the junction; a read error may be the cause. J is TRBJ2-3 and V is TRBV7-9; D may be TRBD2 (5 bases). The CDR3 has 18 amino acids. Germline CDR1 SEHNR, CDR2 FQNEAQ (reference sequence). The CDR3 DNA reads as TGTGCCAGCAGCCCCCGGAGAGGGTTGTTTAATAGCATAGATACGCAGTATTTT. This gives the protein CASSPRRGLFNSIDTQYF. Using reference TRBV7-9 and TRBJ2-3 for the parts outside the CDR3, the full variable domain is DTGVSQNPRHKITKRGQNVTFRCDPISEHNRLYWYRQTLGQGPEFLTYFQNEAQLEKSRLLSDRFSAERPKGSFSTLEIQRTEQGDSAMYLCASSPRRGLFNSIDTQYFGPGTRLTVL.

This clonotype has just a few counts. The V call is TRBV6-1, the J call TRBJ1-2; D is perhaps TRBD1 (6 bases). The CDR3 totals 16 residues. The germline gives CDR1 MNHNS, CDR2 SASEGT. Trimming cost V 6 bases and J 8 bases, with 25 bases left between them. In nucleotides, the CDR3 is TGTGCCAGCAGGAGGGGACACCCAGCCCCCTTTGGAGGCTACACCTTC. This encodes CASRRGHPAPFGGYTF.

The chain carries TRBV29-1 and TRBJ2-3; no definite D call. This CDR3 has 14 residues. Deletions cut 1 base from V and 3 bases from J, with 11 bases between. Germline V gives CDR1 SQVTM, CDR2 ANQGSEA. CDR3 loop: CSVEAVLGTDTQYF. DNA of the CDR3: TGCAGCGTTGAAGCCGTGCTAGGGACAGATACGCAGTATTTT.

A few counts support this clonotype. The V call is TRBV10-1, the J call TRBJ2-3; 8 nucleotides line up with TRBD1. The J segment lost 5 bases and the V segment lost 0 bases, leaving 13 bases of the junction unmatched. Germline CDR1 and CDR2: WNHNN and SYGVQD (reference sequence). The CDR3 is 18 amino acids. The CDR3 region is CASSESRGGRGRRDTQYF. DNA for the CDR3: TGCGCCAGCAGTGAGTCAAGGGGTGGCAGGGGGCGCAGAGATACGCAGTATTTT.

This clonotype was seen a few times. The V call is TRBV6-2 or TRBV6-3, the J call TRBJ2-7; either TRBD1 or TRBD2 may fit D (5 bases each). Trimming removed 6 bases at V and 7 bases at J, with 19 bases between. The CDR3 extends over 14 amino acids. The germline V gene has CDR1 MNHEY and CDR2 SVGEGT. The CDR3: CASSPGQVWREQYF. As DNA, the CDR3 is TGTGCCAGCAGCCCCGGACAAGTATGGAGGGAGCAGTACTTC.

This clonotype was seen more than once but under ten times. V gene TRBV7-2 combines with J gene TRBJ1-5; a possible D gene is TRBD1 (5 bases). V gave up 5 bases and J gave up 3 bases, with 17 bases separating them. The germline gives CDR1 SGHTA, CDR2 FQGNSA. This CDR3 has 16 residues. The CDR3, as DNA: TGTGCCAGCAGCCTATGGGCAGGGCAAGACAATCAGCCCCAGCATTTT. Encoded protein: CASSLWAGQDNQPQHF. The whole variable domain, filled in from reference TRBV7-2 and TRBJ1-5, reads GAGVSQSPSNKVTEKGKDVELRCDPISGHTALYWYRQSLGQGLEFLIYFQGNSAPDKSGLPSDRFSAERTGGSVSTLTIQRTQQEDSAVYLCASSLWAGQDNQPQHFGDGTRLSIL.

There are many counts of this clonotype. This sequence joins TRBV30 and TRBJ1-5; no clear D. The CDR3 is made up of 13 amino acids. V was clipped by 0 bases and J by 1 base, with 4 bases between them. Germline V gene sequence: CDR1 GTSNPN, CDR2 SVGIG (reference sequence). The CDR3 nucleotides read TGTGCCTGGAGTGTGCGAAGCAATCAGCCCCAGCATTTT. Protein: CAWSVRSNQPQHF.